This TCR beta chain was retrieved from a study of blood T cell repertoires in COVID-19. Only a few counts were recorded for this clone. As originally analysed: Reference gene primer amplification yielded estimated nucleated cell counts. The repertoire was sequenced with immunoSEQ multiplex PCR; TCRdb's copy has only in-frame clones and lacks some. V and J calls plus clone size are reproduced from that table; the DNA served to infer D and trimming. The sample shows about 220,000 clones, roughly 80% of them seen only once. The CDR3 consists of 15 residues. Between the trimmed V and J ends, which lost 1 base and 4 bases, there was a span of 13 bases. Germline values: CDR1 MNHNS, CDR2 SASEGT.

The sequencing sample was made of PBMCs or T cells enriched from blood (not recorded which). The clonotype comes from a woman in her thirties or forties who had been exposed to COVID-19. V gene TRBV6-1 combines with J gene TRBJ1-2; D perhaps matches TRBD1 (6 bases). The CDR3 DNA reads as TGTGCCAGCAGTGAAGGCTACCTGACAGGCTATGGCTACACCTTC. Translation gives CASSEGYLTGYGYTF.